This T cell receptor beta chain originates from a study of early T cells in non-severe SARS-CoV-2 infection. TCRdb re-called the 5' RACE reads through MiXCR, storing one row per CDR3 protein. The repertoire has roughly 80,000 distinct CDR3 sequences, about 6% of them found once; the top ten carry 7.8%. The V end lost 4 bases, the J end lost 5 bases, and 14 bases lay between the germline ends. CDR3 length equals 15 residues. The V gene's germline CDR1 is LGHDT and CDR2 YNNKEL (reference sequence). This clonotype came up a few times. Sequenced material: whole blood. The chain recombines TRBV3-1 with TRBJ1-4, with D possibly being TRBD1 (5 bases). This receptor was obtained from an adult who was a healthcare worker with PCR-confirmed SARS-CoV-2 infection or an uninfected control (not recorded which). The CDR3 sequence: CASSPPGPRNEKLFF. CDR3 coding DNA: TGTGCCAGCAGCCCCCCGGGACCGAGGAATGAAAAACTGTTTTTT.